Below, 8 T cell receptor beta chains from the same sample are listed, as sequenced in a study of T cell responses to AZD1222 COVID-19 vaccine. TCRdb keeps only in-frame clones here, not all; method: immunoSEQ multiplex PCR. The sample contains 200,000 to 250,000 clones, 90% to 95% of which appear only once. The sample here was peripheral blood, taken 28 days after the second dose of the MenACWY control vaccine. The receptors derive from an adult who received the MenACWY meningococcal vaccine as a control.

The chain carries TRBV28 and TRBJ1-6, with D possibly matching TRBD1 (5 bases). This CDR3 is 15 amino acids long. Germline lookup yields CDR1 MDHEN and CDR2 SYDVKM. Between the trimmed V and J ends, which lost 1 base and 10 bases, there was a span of 14 bases. The CDR3: CASSLSVTGNSPLHF. CDR3 bases: TGTGCCAGCAGTTTATCGGTCACAGGCAACTCACCCCTCCACTTT.

The chain couples TRBV6-5 to TRBJ2-7; D call uncertain. Germline V gene data show CDR1 as MNHEY and CDR2 as SVGAGI. V was cut by 6 bases and J by 0 bases, with 12 bases left in between. CDR3 length equals 14 residues. The CDR3 region has the DNA TGTGCCAGCAGCATACGGAAGGGCTCCTACGAGCAGTACTTC. This translates into CASSIRKGSYEQYF.

The CDR3 DNA sequence: TGTGCCAGCAGCGGGAATCCAGATACGCAGTATTTT. Protein: CASSGNPDTQYF. The V call is TRBV28, the J call TRBJ2-3; TRBD2 might be the D (5 bases). The V and J ends lost 6 bases and 4 bases respectively, with 8 bases between them. Germline CDR1 is MDHEN and CDR2 is SYDVKM. The CDR3 contains 12 residues.

V usage is TRBV30 and J usage is TRBJ2-5; 8 positions match TRBD1. CDR3 length: 15 amino acids. Trimming removed 1 base from V and 5 bases from J; junction bases left unmatched: 9. The germline V gene has CDR1 GTSNPN and CDR2 SVGIG (reference sequence). As DNA, the CDR3 is TGTGCCTGGAGTGAAGGCGGACAGGGAACGGAGACCCAGTACTTC. Translating it yields CAWSEGGQGTETQYF.

The chain uses TRBV5-4 and TRBJ2-7; D gene ambiguous. V was pared by 2 bases and J by 2 bases, with 8 bases between. Germline V gene lookup returns CDR1 SGHNT and CDR2 YYREEE (reference sequence). The CDR3 totals 13 residues. The CDR3 protein is CASSFGNTYEQYF. CDR3 coding DNA: TGTGCCAGCAGCTTCGGAAACACCTACGAGCAGTACTTC.

The rearrangement joins TRBV7-3 to TRBJ2-1; 9 bases map to TRBD1. The CDR3 length is 15 residues. V dropped 5 bases and J dropped 4; count of bases not matched to a gene: 6. CDR1 and CDR2 (germline): SGHTA, FQGTGA. CDR3 coding DNA: TGTGCCAGCAGCCCGGGACAGGGAAATTACAATGAGCAGTTCTTC. Amino acids: CASSPGQGNYNEQFF.

The chain couples TRBV27 to TRBJ2-1; no clear D. The CDR3 is 13 amino acids. Germline CDR1 reads MNHEY; CDR2 reads SMNVEV (reference sequence). V was trimmed by 6 bases and J by 4 bases, leaving 10 bases between them. The CDR3 nucleotides read TGTGCCAGCAGAACCTATAGTTACAATGAGCAGTTCTTC. Residues: CASRTYSYNEQFF.

This chain links TRBV6-2 or TRBV6-3 with TRBJ2-1, with a possible D match to TRBD1 (6 bases). The CDR3 spans 16 residues. The germline V and J ends were trimmed by 5 bases and 10 bases, with 24 bases remaining between them. Germline-derived CDR1 and CDR2 are MNHEY and SVGEGT. The CDR3: CASSPPGQTRVKEQFF. The CDR3 region has the DNA TGTGCCAGCAGTCCGCCGGGACAAACAAGAGTAAAGGAGCAGTTCTTC.